This T cell receptor (beta chain) was captured by sequencing in a study of blood T cell repertoires in COVID-19. Study as a whole: Samples of COVID-19 (acute and convalescent) were obtained from the United States, Italy and Spain. T cells, B-cell-depleted T cells, or PBMCs provided the cDNA or gDNA that served as material.

Cohort assignment relied on participant-reported clinical history. Recovery among Cohort 3 donors was established by two negative PCRs, clearance, or symptom resolution. Sequencing used immunoSEQ multiplex PCR; TCRdb keeps in-frame clones, though not all of them. The data hold more than 300,000 clones, with approximately 92% observed a single time. The sequenced sample was PBMCs or T cells enriched from blood (not recorded which). The TCR originated in a woman aged 25 to 45 who had recovered from COVID-19.

The CDR3, as DNA: TGTGCCAGCAGTACCGCGGCAGGGATTAACTATGGCTACACCTTC. It encodes CASSTAAGINYGYTF. The chain has TRBV28 and TRBJ1-2; a possible D gene is TRBD1 (5 bases). This CDR3 contains 15 residues. From germline, CDR1 is MDHEN and CDR2 SYDVKM. V lost 5 bases, J lost 1 base, and 14 bases lay in between.